These 24 T cell receptor beta chains came from one sample sequenced in a study of response to subunit inactivated influenza vaccine. Using its own MiXCR run on the RT-PCR reads, TCRdb lists one record per CDR3 protein. The table includes about 650,000 distinct CDR3 sequences, approximately 14% detected once. Sequencing used PBMCs from blood, obtained 12 days after vaccination. The receptors here all came from a man aged 50-59 years who received an inactivated influenza vaccine.

This clonotype was seen a few times. This chain connects TRBV9 to TRBJ2-1; weak D call: TRBD2 (6 bases). Trimming removed 0 bases from V and 7 bases from J, with 17 bases in between. Germline V gives CDR1 SGDLS, CDR2 YYNGEE. The CDR3 is 16 residues long. The CDR3 loop is CASSVVPFGGGNEQFF. The CDR3 DNA sequence: TGTGCCAGCAGCGTAGTGCCGTTCGGGGGTGGGAATGAGCAGTTCTTC.

The genes are TRBV9 and TRBJ2-7, with 10 bases fitting TRBD2. CDR1 and CDR2 (germline): SGDLS, YYNGEE. V shed 2 bases and J 5 bases; nucleotides not matched to a gene: 7. This CDR3 region has 15 residues. CDR3 amino acids: CASSVTASGGDEQYF. Written as DNA, the CDR3 is TGTGCCAGCAGCGTGACTGCTAGCGGGGGCGACGAGCAGTACTTC.

This clonotype was counted a few times. The chain employs TRBV30 and TRBJ1-3; perhaps TRBD1 as D (5 bases). Trimming removed 1 base at V and 1 base at J, with 14 bases between. This CDR3 has 16 amino acids. Germline assignment: CDR1 GTSNPN and CDR2 SVGIG (reference sequence). The CDR3 sequence: CAWSGRQGSSGNTIYF. The DNA of the CDR3 is TGTGCCTGGAGTGGCCGTCAGGGCTCATCTGGAAACACCATATATTTT. The full variable domain, completed using reference TRBV30 and TRBJ1-3, is SQTIHQWPATLVQPVGSPLSLECTVEGTSNPNLYWYRQAAGRGLQLLFYSVGIGQISSEVPQNLSASRPQDRQFILSSKKLLLSDSGFYLCAWSGRQGSSGNTIYFGEGSWLTVV.

This clonotype has more than one count but fewer than ten. The rearrangement joins TRBV10-3 to TRBJ2-1, with TRBD2 identical over 7 bases. Germline assignment: CDR1 ENHRY and CDR2 SYGVKD. V shed 2 bases, J shed 5 bases, and the junction held 9 bases outside the gene matches. CDR3 length: 16 amino acids. Here the CDR3 DNA reads TGTGCCATCAGTGAGGGGAGGGAGTCTGGGGACAATGAGCAGTTCTTC. It encodes CAISEGRESGDNEQFF.

The rearrangement links TRBV15 to TRBJ1-1; D is uncertain. The V end was cut by 3 bases, the J end by 4 bases, with 6 bases between. CDR1 is LNHNV and CDR2 is YYDKDF in the germline V gene (reference sequence). The CDR3 totals 12 residues. The DNA of the CDR3 is TGTGCCACCAGCAGGCCGCCCACTGAAGCTTTCTTT. Translated: CATSRPPTEAFF.

This clonotype was seen a handful of times. Germline and junction disagree at one end, which may indicate a read error. V is TRBV4-3 and J is TRBJ2-1; either TRBD1 or TRBD2 may fit D (5 bases each). This CDR3 has 15 residues. The germline V gene encodes CDR1 LGHNA and CDR2 YSLEER. CDR3 sequence: CASSQDVSKGRELFF. The CDR3 DNA sequence: TGCGCCAGCAGCCAAGATGTTTCGAAGGGCAGGGAGCTGTTCTTC.

This clonotype was seen many times. The chain couples TRBV10-3 to TRBJ2-1; 13 bases agree with TRBD2. The trim removed 10 bases at V and 7 bases at J, leaving 7 bases unmatched. The CDR3 is 14 amino acids. Per the germline V gene, CDR1 is ENHRY and CDR2 is SYGVKD. The CDR3 reads CATSAGLAGNEQFF. CDR3 nucleotides: TGTGCCACCTCGGCGGGACTAGCGGGAAATGAGCAGTTCTTC.

The V call is TRBV29-1, the J call TRBJ1-1; D uncertain. V lost 4 bases, J lost 10 bases, and 7 bases lay in between. The CDR3 has 9 amino acids. Germline loops: CDR1 SQVTM, CDR2 ANQGSEA. DNA for the CDR3: TGCAGCGTTGGAGAGGGAGCTTTCTTT. Translating it yields CSVGEGAFF. The whole variable domain, remainder taken from reference TRBV29-1 and TRBJ1-1, is SAVISQKPSRDICQRGTSLTIQCQVDSQVTMMFWYRQQPGQSLTLIATANQGSEATYESGFVIDKFPISRPNLTFSTLTVSNMSPEDSSIYLCSVGEGAFFGQGTRLTVV.

V gene TRBV9 combines with J gene TRBJ2-5, with 8 bases identical to TRBD1. Germline V lookup: CDR1 SGDLS, CDR2 YYNGEE. J was trimmed by 3 bases and V by 4 bases; bases with no gene match: 5. This CDR3 is built from 14 residues. The CDR3 DNA sequence: TGTGCCAGCAGCTCTCGGACAGGGAAAGAGACCCAGTACTTC. It yields the protein CASSSRTGKETQYF. Full variable domain (missing parts from reference TRBV9 and TRBJ2-5): DSGVTQTPKHLITATGQRVTLRCSPRSGDLSVYWYQQSLDQGLQFLIQYYNGEERAKGNILERFSAQQFPDLHSELNLSSLELGDSALYFCASSSRTGKETQYFGPGTRLLVL.

This clonotype was picked up a small number of times. At one end the junction does not follow the germline gene, possibly because of a read error. The chain's CDR3 is CAGRLIRLAGKGEQYF. Written as DNA, the CDR3 is TGTGCCGGCAGACTTATCAGACTAGCGGGAAAAGGCGAGCAGTACTTC. The J gene is TRBJ2-7, the V gene TRBV27, with 11 bases that match TRBD2. CDR1 and CDR2 from the germline V gene are MNHEY and SMNVEV (reference sequence). This CDR3 comprises 16 residues.

The V and J genes are TRBV7-9 and TRBJ1-1; perhaps TRBD1 as D (6 bases). There are 14 residues in the CDR3. Trimming took off 3 bases at V and 1 base at J, with 9 bases between the two ends. Germline V gene lookup returns CDR1 SEHNR and CDR2 FQNEAQ (reference sequence). The CDR3 loop is CASSFRQANTEAFF. Here the CDR3 DNA reads TGTGCCAGCAGCTTCCGACAGGCGAACACTGAAGCTTTCTTT.

The rearrangement links TRBV7-4 to TRBJ1-1; a weak D match, TRBD1 (6 bases). The V and J ends lost 10 bases and 0 bases respectively, with 24 bases between them. Germline-derived CDR1 and CDR2 are SGHVT and SQSDAQ. This CDR3 contains 17 residues. CDR3 DNA: TGTGCCACCTCCCAAGATTCCATCGGACAGCTGAACACTGAAGCTTTCTTT. Translating it yields CATSQDSIGQLNTEAFF. The whole variable domain, remainder taken from reference TRBV7-4 and TRBJ1-1, is GAGVSQSPRYKVAKRGRDVALRCDSISGHVTLYWYRQTLGQGSEVLTYSQSDAQRDKSGRPSGRFSAERPERSVSTLKIQRTEQGDSAVYLCATSQDSIGQLNTEAFFGQGTRLTVV.

The genes are TRBV6-2 or TRBV6-3 and TRBJ2-1, with D hard to call. The V gene lost 5 bases and the J gene lost 4 bases, with 9 bases spanning the gap. There are 13 residues in the CDR3. Germline V lookup: CDR1 MNHEY, CDR2 SVGEGT. As DNA, the CDR3 is TGTGCCAGCAGTAATAGAGCTTACAATGAGCAGTTCTTC. Translation: CASSNRAYNEQFF.

This clonotype was counted between two and nine times. V gene TRBV20-1 combines with J gene TRBJ1-2; tentative D call: TRBD1 (6 bases). Germline loops: CDR1 DFQATT, CDR2 SNEGSKA (reference sequence). The CDR3 sequence is 12 residues long. In DNA, the CDR3 is TGCAGGGCGGGGGGCGGAGACTATGGCTACACCTTC. This translates into CRAGGGDYGYTF.

The gene calls are TRBV16 and TRBJ2-1; a possible D gene is TRBD2 (6 bases). There are 15 residues in the CDR3. Trimming left V 6 bases short and J 1 base short, with 13 bases between. Germline V gene lookup returns CDR1 KGHSY and CDR2 FQNENV. As DNA, the CDR3 is TGTGCCAGCAGTCCTAGACTAGGGTCCTACAATGAGCAGTTCTTC. It specifies CASSPRLGSYNEQFF.

This clonotype has only a few counts. The gene calls are TRBV5-8 and TRBJ2-3; possible D gene TRBD2, 5 bases. Germline V gene lookup returns CDR1 SGHTS and CDR2 YDEGEE. The CDR3 has 13 amino acids. Trimming took off 4 bases at V and 10 bases at J, with 16 bases between the two ends. CDR3 coding DNA: TGTGCCAGCAGCACCCCTCCCGGGAAGGCGCAGTATTTT. Protein: CASSTPPGKAQYF.

The rearrangement uses TRBV11-2 and TRBJ2-3; 9 nucleotides agree with TRBD1. J gave up 3 bases and V 1 base, and 11 bases lay outside the gene matches. From germline, CDR1 is SGHAT and CDR2 FQNNGV. CDR3 length: 18 amino acids. The chain's CDR3 is CASSLVPAGTGYTDTQYF. The CDR3 nucleotides are TGTGCCAGCAGCTTAGTCCCAGCCGGGACAGGGTATACAGATACGCAGTATTTT. Looking up the rest from reference TRBV11-2 and TRBJ2-3 gives the full variable domain: EAGVAQSPRYKIIEKRQSVAFWCNPISGHATLYWYQQILGQGPKLLIQFQNNGVVDDSQLPKDRFSAERLKGVDSTLKIQPAKLEDSAVYLCASSLVPAGTGYTDTQYFGPGTRLTVL.

The chain carries TRBV10-2 and TRBJ2-5; 9 nucleotides match TRBD2. Germline V gene sequence: CDR1 WSHSY, CDR2 SAAADI. The CDR3 spans 15 residues. The V and J ends lost 3 bases and 5 bases, in that order; junction bases with no gene match: 7. The CDR3, as DNA: TGCGCCAGCAGTGAAGGGCGGGGGGGCCTGGAGACCCAGTACTTC. This codes for CASSEGRGGLETQYF.

This clonotype has a handful of counts. The V gene is TRBV6-2 or TRBV6-3, the J gene TRBJ2-5, with TRBD1 matching over 7 bases. Germline V lookup: CDR1 MNHEY, CDR2 SVGEGT. The CDR3 runs to 13 residues. J lost 1 base, V lost 10 bases, and 6 bases had no gene match. The CDR3 loop reads CATVRDSQETQYF. CDR3 coding DNA: TGTGCCACGGTCCGGGACAGCCAAGAGACCCAGTACTTC.

This clonotype appeared a few times. The chain combines TRBV27 with TRBJ1-2; 7 positions match TRBD1. Germline loops: CDR1 MNHEY, CDR2 SMNVEV (reference sequence). The CDR3 sequence is 18 residues long. Losses at the gene ends were 8 bases for V and 5 bases for J; bases not matched to a gene: 23. DNA of the CDR3: TGTGCCAGCTCTACTTCGACAGGGCCCTTCTTTCCCTCTTATGGCTACACCTTC. Residues: CASSTSTGPFFPSYGYTF.

The J gene is TRBJ2-5, the V gene TRBV6-2 or TRBV6-3; 12 bases are shared with TRBD1. Per the germline V gene, CDR1 is MNHEY and CDR2 is SVGEGT. Trimming at V came to 6 bases and at J to 5 bases, leaving 10 bases not matched to a gene. The CDR3 has 16 amino acids. CDR3 sequence reads: CASRNLGQGAGETQYF. In DNA, the CDR3 is TGTGCCAGCAGGAACCTGGGACAGGGGGCTGGGGAGACCCAGTACTTC.

This clonotype was seen more than once but under ten times. The V call is TRBV7-9, the J call TRBJ2-3; D is unclear. Looked up from germline, CDR1 is SEHNR and CDR2 is FQNEAQ (reference sequence). The CDR3 is 15 residues long. The V end was cut by 10 bases, the J end by 10 bases, with 27 bases between. Here the CDR3 reads CAIDQNGNNLLPQYF. As DNA, the CDR3 is TGTGCCATCGACCAAAACGGTAACAACCTATTGCCGCAGTATTTT.

This clonotype was detected only a few times. The J gene is TRBJ2-7, the V gene TRBV7-6; 10 bases line up with TRBD1. V was pared by 5 bases and J by 4 bases, with 5 bases of the junction left unmatched. This CDR3 contains 14 residues. Germline CDR1 reads SGHVS; CDR2 reads FNYEAQ. The CDR3 reads CASSMGQGSYEQYF. The CDR3 DNA is TGTGCCAGCAGCATGGGACAGGGGTCGTACGAGCAGTACTTC.

The chain couples TRBV11-3 to TRBJ1-5; no firm D call. The CDR3 has 17 residues. V gave up 4 bases and J gave up 1 base, with 17 bases separating them. Germline V gives CDR1 SGHNT, CDR2 YENEEA. The CDR3 is CASSSPNPYYSNQPQHF. The CDR3 DNA reads as TGTGCCAGCAGCTCGCCAAACCCGTATTACAGCAATCAGCCCCAGCATTTT.